This TCR beta chain was captured by sequencing in a study of cytomegalovirus exposure and HLA in healthy donors. Study-level information: Early released data had about 85 million unique TCRs, all coming from HLA-typed donors. Out of several hundred genotyped donors, about 80% belonged to the Caucasian-associated ancestry cluster. General study results and limits: For most TCR beta V segments, an earlier analysis put the productive rate at about 90% or about 30% of the time. Evidence from a later analysis indicated that most CMV-associated TCR beta chains looked HLA-restricted.

60 Vbeta and 13 Jbeta primers were used in PCR. Sequenced by immunoSEQ multiplex PCR; TCRdb stores in-frame clones only, minus some. The table shows 200,000 to 250,000 clones, with approximately 88% occurring only once. The germline V gene has CDR1 SEHNR and CDR2 FQNEAQ (reference sequence). CDR3 size: 16 residues. V gave up 1 base and J gave up 3 bases, with 15 bases separating them. Worth noting for this clone: Its specificity is not known.

Sequencing was performed on PBMCs. The receptor was isolated from a boy aged 2 to 9 in good health and CMV-seronegative. This chain uses TRBV7-9 with TRBJ1-1; D unresolved. The CDR3 DNA sequence: TGTGCCAGCAGCTTAGGAACATGGGGAGTTTACACTGAAGCTTTCTTT. It codes for CASSLGTWGVYTEAFF.